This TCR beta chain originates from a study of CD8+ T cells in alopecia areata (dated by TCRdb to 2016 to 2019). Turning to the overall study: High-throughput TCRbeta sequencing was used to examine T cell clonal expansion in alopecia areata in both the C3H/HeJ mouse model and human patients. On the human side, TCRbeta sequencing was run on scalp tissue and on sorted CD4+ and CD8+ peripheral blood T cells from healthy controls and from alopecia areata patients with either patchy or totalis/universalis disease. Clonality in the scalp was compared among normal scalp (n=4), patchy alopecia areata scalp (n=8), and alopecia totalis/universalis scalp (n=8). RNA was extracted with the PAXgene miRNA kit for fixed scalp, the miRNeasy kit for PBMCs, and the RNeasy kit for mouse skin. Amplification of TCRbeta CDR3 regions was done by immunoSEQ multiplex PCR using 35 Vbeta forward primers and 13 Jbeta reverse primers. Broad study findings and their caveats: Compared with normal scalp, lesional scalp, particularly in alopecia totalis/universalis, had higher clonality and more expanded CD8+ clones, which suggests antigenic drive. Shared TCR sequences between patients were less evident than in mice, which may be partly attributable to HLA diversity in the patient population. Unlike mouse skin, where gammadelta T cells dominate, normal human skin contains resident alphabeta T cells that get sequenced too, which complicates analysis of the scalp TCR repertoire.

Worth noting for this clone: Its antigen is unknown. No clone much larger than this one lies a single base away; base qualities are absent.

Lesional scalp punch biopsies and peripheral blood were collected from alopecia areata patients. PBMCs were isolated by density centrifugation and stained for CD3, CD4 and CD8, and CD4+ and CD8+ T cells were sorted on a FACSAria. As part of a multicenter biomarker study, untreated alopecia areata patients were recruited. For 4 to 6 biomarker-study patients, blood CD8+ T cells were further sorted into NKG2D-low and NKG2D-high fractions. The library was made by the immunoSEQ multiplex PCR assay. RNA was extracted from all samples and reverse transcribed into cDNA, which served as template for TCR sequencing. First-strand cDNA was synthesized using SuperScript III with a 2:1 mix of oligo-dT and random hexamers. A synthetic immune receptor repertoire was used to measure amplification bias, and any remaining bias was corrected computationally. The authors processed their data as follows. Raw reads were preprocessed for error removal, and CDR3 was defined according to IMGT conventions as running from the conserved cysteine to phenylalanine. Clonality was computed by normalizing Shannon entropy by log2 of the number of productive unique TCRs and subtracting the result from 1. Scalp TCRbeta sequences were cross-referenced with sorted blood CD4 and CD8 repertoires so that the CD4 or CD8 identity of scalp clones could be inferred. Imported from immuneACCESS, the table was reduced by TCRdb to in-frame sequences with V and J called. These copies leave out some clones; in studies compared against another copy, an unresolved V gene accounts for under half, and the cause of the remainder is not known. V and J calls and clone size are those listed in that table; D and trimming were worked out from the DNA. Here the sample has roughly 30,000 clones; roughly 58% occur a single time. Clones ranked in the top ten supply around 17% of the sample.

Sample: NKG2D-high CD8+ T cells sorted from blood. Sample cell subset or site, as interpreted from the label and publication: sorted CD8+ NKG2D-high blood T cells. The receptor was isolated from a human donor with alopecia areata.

The nucleotide sequence is given as TGTGCCAGCAGCCTCCAGGGTTTCGATGAGCAGTTCTTC. This gives the protein CASSLQGFDEQFF. The chain uses TRBV9 and TRBJ2-1, with TRBD1 tentatively as D gene (5 bases match). Trimming removed 4 bases from V and 8 bases from J, leaving 13 bases between the germline ends. The germline V gene supplies CDR1 SGDLS and CDR2 YYNGEE. The cysteine opens and the phenylalanine closes a CDR3 of 13 amino acids. Only the CDR3 portion is preserved as DNA: 39 bases, with reading frame beginning at the first base.